Listed here are 27 T cell receptor beta chains from one sample, sequenced in a study of T cell repertoires in cytomegalovirus infection. TCRdb re-called the reads with MiXCR, one entry per CDR3 protein. The table shows hundreds of thousands of distinct CDR3 sequences, with under 55% occurring only once. Which antigens these TCRs recognize remains unknown. The sequenced sample was cultured PBMCs, obtained from culture after CMV antigen stimulation. The receptors originated from a human donor in good health (CMV status not recorded). Some clones in this sample may be carry-over from other donors' samples.

This clonotype has a handful of counts. The genes are TRBV7-2 and TRBJ2-3, with unresolved D. Germline loops: CDR1 SGHTA, CDR2 FQGNSA. V lost 7 bases, J lost 0 bases, and 8 bases lay in between. The CDR3 length is 13 residues. CDR3 sequence: CASTVGSTDTQYF. As DNA, the CDR3 is TGTGCCAGCACCGTAGGGAGCACAGATACGCAGTATTTT.

Many counts were recorded for this clonotype. The chain links TRBV7-2 to TRBJ1-2; no reliable D call. The germline V and J ends were trimmed by 3 bases and 4 bases, with 9 bases remaining between them. Germline assignment: CDR1 SGHTA and CDR2 FQGNSA. This CDR3 comprises 13 residues. CDR3 bases: TGTGCCAGCAGCTTGGCAGTAGTCTATGGCTACACCTTC. It yields the protein CASSLAVVYGYTF.

This clonotype was seen ten or more times. The chain links TRBV7-2 to TRBJ2-7; 10 bases line up with TRBD2. In germline, CDR1 is SGHTA, CDR2 FQGNSA. CDR3 length: 15 amino acids. V was clipped by 5 bases and J by 4 bases; unmatched bases: 8. The CDR3 here is CASSRAGGHRYEQYF. In DNA form, the CDR3 reads TGTGCCAGCAGCAGAGCGGGAGGGCATAGGTACGAGCAGTACTTC.

This clonotype was picked up a small number of times. The gene calls are TRBV11-2 and TRBJ2-6; D ambiguous. This CDR3 spans 15 amino acids. V was trimmed by 3 bases and J by 0 bases, leaving 6 bases between them. The germline V gene has CDR1 SGHAT and CDR2 FQNNGV. Here the CDR3 reads CASSLTASGANVLTF. The CDR3 DNA sequence: TGTGCCAGCAGCTTGACGGCCTCTGGGGCCAACGTCCTGACTTTC.

This clonotype has a single count. V usage is TRBV5-4 and J usage is TRBJ2-2; D gene unclear. Per the germline V gene, CDR1 is SGHNT and CDR2 is YYREEE (reference sequence). The V and J ends lost 1 base and 7 bases respectively, with 11 bases between them. This CDR3 is built from 14 residues. The CDR3 bases are TGTGCCAGCAGCTTGACCGGACCGAGCGGGGAGCTGTTTTTT. Amino acids: CASSLTGPSGELFF.

CDR3 sequence: CASSVTSGGAETQYF. The DNA of the CDR3 is TGCGCCAGCAGCGTGACTAGCGGGGGGGCGGAGACCCAGTACTTC. V gene TRBV5-1 combines with J gene TRBJ2-5; 14 positions match TRBD2. V lost 4 bases and J lost 5; bases outside the gene matches: 4. This CDR3 is 15 amino acids long. Germline V gives CDR1 SGHRS, CDR2 YFSETQ.

There are a few counts of this clonotype. This chain joins TRBV6-2 or TRBV6-3 and TRBJ2-3; D may be TRBD2 (7 bases). Germline V gene lookup returns CDR1 MNHEY and CDR2 SVGEGT. The CDR3 extends over 15 amino acids. V lost 3 bases and J 2 bases, leaving 12 bases between the germline ends. CDR3 sequence (DNA): TGTGCCAGCAGTTATCAGGCGGGGGCCACAGATACGCAGTATTTT. Residues: CASSYQAGATDTQYF.

V and J are TRBV7-2 and TRBJ2-5; 11 nucleotides align to TRBD1. This CDR3 comprises 16 residues. The V gene end was trimmed by 5 bases and the J gene end by 5 bases; junction bases not matched to a gene: 10. Germline assignment: CDR1 SGHTA and CDR2 FQGNSA. CDR3 sequence: CASSPPRTGGYETQYF. DNA of the CDR3: TGTGCCAGCAGCCCACCCCGGACAGGGGGCTATGAGACCCAGTACTTC. The full variable domain, rest sourced from reference TRBV7-2 and TRBJ2-5, is GAGVSQSPSNKVTEKGKDVELRCDPISGHTALYWYRQSLGQGLEFLIYFQGNSAPDKSGLPSDRFSAERTGGSVSTLTIQRTQQEDSAVYLCASSPPRTGGYETQYFGPGTRLLVL.

V gene TRBV7-2 combines with J gene TRBJ2-5; 9 nucleotides align to TRBD2. Germline lookup yields CDR1 SGHTA and CDR2 FQGNSA. Trimming at V came to 4 bases and at J to 5 bases, leaving 8 bases not matched to a gene. The CDR3 contains 15 residues. The CDR3 nucleotides read TGTGCCAGCAGCTCCGTAGCGGGAGCTCGCGAGACCCAGTACTTC. Translated: CASSSVAGARETQYF.

This clonotype has just a few counts. The chain links TRBV12-3 or TRBV12-4 to TRBJ2-2, with D possibly being TRBD1 or TRBD2 (5 bases each). CDR3 length: 14 amino acids. Trimming stripped 6 bases from V and 6 bases from J, with 14 bases between. CDR3 region: CASSGTEIAGELFF. The DNA of the CDR3 is TGTGCCAGCAGCGGGACCGAAATAGCCGGGGAGCTGTTTTTT.

This sequence joins TRBV20-1 and TRBJ2-1, with 10 bases fitting TRBD2. This CDR3 has 14 residues. V trimming: 3 bases; J trimming: 6 bases; junction bases outside the gene matches: 5. CDR1 DFQATT and CDR2 SNEGSKA come from the germline V gene (reference sequence). CDR3 residues: CSASTAGGLNEQFF. The DNA of the CDR3 is TGCAGTGCTAGTACAGCGGGAGGGCTCAATGAGCAGTTCTTC.

J is TRBJ2-7 and V is TRBV27, with 8 bases aligning to TRBD1. Germline lookup yields CDR1 MNHEY and CDR2 SMNVEV (reference sequence). The CDR3 contains 13 residues. Trimming cost V 8 bases and J 5 bases; bases outside gene matches: 8. CDR3 amino acids: CASLRQGTHEQYF. The CDR3 coding sequence is TGTGCCAGCCTAAGACAGGGGACGCACGAGCAGTACTTC.

The V and J genes are TRBV11-2 and TRBJ1-4; D is undetermined. The V gene lost 5 bases and the J gene lost 8 bases, with 9 bases spanning the gap. Germline values: CDR1 SGHAT, CDR2 FQNNGV. The CDR3 totals 12 residues. The CDR3 here is CASSPREEKLFF. For the CDR3, the DNA is TGTGCCAGCAGCCCCCGGGAGGAAAAACTGTTTTTT.

The chain couples TRBV19 to TRBJ2-7, with TRBD2 as a possible D gene (6 bases). The CDR3 length is 15 residues. Germline V lookup: CDR1 LNHDA, CDR2 SQIVND (reference sequence). V was shortened by 1 base and J by 1 base, with 11 bases between the two germline ends. CDR3 DNA: TGTGCCAGTAGTATAGCGGTCGGGGGATCCTACGAGCAGTACTTC. It encodes CASSIAVGGSYEQYF.

This clonotype was detected only once. The final CDR3 position lacks the conserved phenylalanine or tryptophan, pointing to a likely read error. The CDR3 DNA is TGTGCCAGCAGCTTGAATCGAGGTTACACAGATACGCAGTATTAT. Translated: CASSLNRGYTDTQYY. The V gene is TRBV7-3, the J gene TRBJ2-3; D not certain. The V end lost 3 bases, the J end lost 2 bases, and 12 bases lay between the germline ends. Germline V CDR1 and CDR2: SGHTA, FQGTGA. This CDR3 is built from 15 residues.

V is TRBV7-2 and J is TRBJ1-6; TRBD1 aligns across 12 bases. Germline V gene data show CDR1 as SGHTA and CDR2 as FQGNSA. The CDR3 loop spans 19 amino acids. V dropped 7 bases and J dropped 2; count of bases not matched to a gene: 12. DNA for the CDR3: TGTGCCAGCACCGCGCCGGGACAGGGGGCGTCTGCCTATAATTCACCCCTCCACTTT. This gives the protein CASTAPGQGASAYNSPLHF.

The rearrangement uses TRBV20-1 and TRBJ2-1; 15 nucleotides align to TRBD2. There are 14 residues in the CDR3. V dropped 6 bases and J dropped 6; count of bases not matched to a gene: 3. The germline V gene has CDR1 DFQATT and CDR2 SNEGSKA (reference sequence). The CDR3 region is CSAGLAGGSNEQFF. For the CDR3, the DNA is TGCAGTGCAGGACTAGCGGGGGGGTCCAATGAGCAGTTCTTC.

The chain is built from TRBV4-1 and TRBJ1-5; D is ambiguous. Germline V lookup: CDR1 MGHRA, CDR2 YSYEKL. The V end lost 1 base, the J end lost 2 bases, and 15 bases lay between the germline ends. The CDR3 runs to 17 residues. The DNA for the CDR3 is TGCGCCAGCAGCCAAGTCGATATGGGGTTCGGCAATCAGCCCCAGCATTTT. It yields the protein CASSQVDMGFGNQPQHF.

The chain carries TRBV6-1 and TRBJ1-1; D not certain. This CDR3 region has 13 residues. The V end was cut by 1 base, the J end by 4 bases, with 7 bases between. Germline V lookup: CDR1 MNHNS, CDR2 SASEGT. CDR3 bases: TGTGCCAGCAGTGAAGTAAAAGGCACTGAAGCTTTCTTT. Translation: CASSEVKGTEAFF.

This chain uses TRBV19 with TRBJ1-2; D call uncertain. In germline, CDR1 is LNHDA, CDR2 SQIVND (reference sequence). The CDR3 has 11 residues. V shed 8 bases and J shed 1 base, with 5 bases lying between them. DNA for the CDR3: TGTGCCAGTGTATTTAACTATGGCTACACCTTC. It codes for CASVFNYGYTF.

The chain carries TRBV5-1 and TRBJ2-5; TRBD2 matches 11 bases. The CDR3 length is 16 residues. Germline CDR1 is SGHRS and CDR2 is YFSETQ. J lost 5 bases, V lost 0 bases, and 6 bases had no gene match. Written as DNA, the CDR3 is TGCGCCAGCAGCTTGGGACTAGCGGGATCGGAGGAGACCCAGTACTTC. Its translation: CASSLGLAGSEETQYF.

CDR3 in amino acids: CASSVDGTDNSPLHF. The CDR3 DNA follows: TGTGCCAGCAGCGTAGATGGGACAGATAATTCACCCCTCCACTTT. The rearrangement joins TRBV9 to TRBJ1-6, with TRBD1 matching over 7 bases. V shed 0 bases, J shed 5 bases, and the junction held 2 bases outside the gene matches. From germline, CDR1 is SGDLS and CDR2 YYNGEE. The CDR3 runs to 15 residues.

The chain links TRBV7-9 to TRBJ1-2; tentative D call: TRBD1 (6 bases). V was pared by 6 bases and J by 11 bases, with 16 bases between. The CDR3 sequence is 12 residues long. The germline CDR1 and CDR2 sequences are SEHNR and FQNEAQ (reference sequence). CDR3 in DNA: TGTGCCAGCAGTCAAAACGGACAGATTTACACCTTC. Translating gives CASSQNGQIYTF.

The chain is built from TRBV11-2 and TRBJ1-3, with 9 bases lining up with TRBD1. Germline CDR1 is SGHAT and CDR2 is FQNNGV. Losses at the gene ends were 5 bases for V and 0 bases for J; bases not matched to a gene: 8. The CDR3 consists of 17 residues. The DNA of the CDR3 is TGTGCCAGCAGCCCAGACCGGGACAGGGACTCTGGAAACACCATATATTTT. Protein: CASSPDRDRDSGNTIYF.

Only a few counts were recorded for this clonotype. CDR3 DNA sequence: TGTGCCAGCAGCTTATACTCGGGGGTTGAGCAGTACTTC. Encoded protein: CASSLYSGVEQYF. The V gene is TRBV7-2, the J gene TRBJ2-7; weak D call: TRBD2 (6 bases). This CDR3 spans 13 amino acids. Per the germline V gene, CDR1 is SGHTA and CDR2 is FQGNSA. The V end was cut by 2 bases, the J end by 7 bases, with 12 bases between.

V and J are TRBV5-5 and TRBJ2-2, with a tentative D call TRBD2 (6 bases). V was pared by 0 bases and J by 7 bases, with 10 bases between. Per the germline V gene, CDR1 is SGHKS and CDR2 is YYEKEE (reference sequence). The CDR3 length is 14 residues. The CDR3 coding sequence is TGTGCCAGCAGCTTGGAATCGGGAGACGGGGAGCTGTTTTTT. It encodes CASSLESGDGELFF.

CDR3 amino acids: CASTSGREGRYNEQFF. The DNA for the CDR3 is TGTGCCAGCACCTCGGGACGGGAGGGGAGGTACAATGAGCAGTTCTTC. The chain has TRBV12-3 or TRBV12-4 and TRBJ2-1; 8 nucleotides align to TRBD2. There are 16 residues in the CDR3. The V and J ends lost 7 bases and 4 bases, in that order; junction bases with no gene match: 12.